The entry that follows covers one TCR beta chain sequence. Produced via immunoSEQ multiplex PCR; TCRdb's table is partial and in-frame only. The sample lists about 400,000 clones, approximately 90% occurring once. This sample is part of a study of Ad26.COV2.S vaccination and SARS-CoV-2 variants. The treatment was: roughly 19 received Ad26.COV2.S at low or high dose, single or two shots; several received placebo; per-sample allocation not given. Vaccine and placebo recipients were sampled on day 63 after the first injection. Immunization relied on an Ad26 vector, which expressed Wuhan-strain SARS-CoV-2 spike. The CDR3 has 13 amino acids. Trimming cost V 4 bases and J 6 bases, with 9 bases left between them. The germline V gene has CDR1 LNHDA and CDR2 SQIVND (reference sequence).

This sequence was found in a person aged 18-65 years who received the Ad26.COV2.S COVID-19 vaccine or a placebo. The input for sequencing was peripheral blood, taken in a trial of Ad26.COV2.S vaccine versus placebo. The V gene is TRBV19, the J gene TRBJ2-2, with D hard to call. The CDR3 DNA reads TGTGCCAGTAGTACCCTCAACTCCGGGGAGCTGTTTTTT. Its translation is CASSTLNSGELFF.